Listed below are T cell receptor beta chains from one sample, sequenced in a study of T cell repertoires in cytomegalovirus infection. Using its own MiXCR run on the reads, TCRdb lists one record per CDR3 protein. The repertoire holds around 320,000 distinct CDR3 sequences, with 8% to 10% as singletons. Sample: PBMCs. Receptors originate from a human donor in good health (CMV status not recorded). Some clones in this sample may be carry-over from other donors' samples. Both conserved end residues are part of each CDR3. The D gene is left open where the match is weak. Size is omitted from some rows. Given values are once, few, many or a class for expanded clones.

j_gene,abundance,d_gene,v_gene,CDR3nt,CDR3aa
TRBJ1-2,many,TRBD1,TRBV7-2,TGTGCCAGCAGCCTGTTAGGACAGGGATTACGCTATGGCTACACCTTC,CASSLLGQGLRYGYTF
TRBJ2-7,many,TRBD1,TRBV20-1,TGCAGTGCTAGTCCTTTCATACCGGGACAGGGGGCCTACGAGCAGTACTTC,CSASPFIPGQGAYEQYF
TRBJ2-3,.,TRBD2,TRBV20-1,TGCAGTGCCATGGGGCCACTAGCGGCGCAGTATTTT,CSAMGPLAAQYF
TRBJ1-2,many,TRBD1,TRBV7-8,TGTGCCAGCAGCTTAGCGGGACAGTTAATCTATGGCTACACCTTC,CASSLAGQLIYGYTF
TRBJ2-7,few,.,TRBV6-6,TGTGCCAGCAGGTCGGCCCAAGCTTCATCCTACGAGCAGTACTTC,CASRSAQASSYEQYF
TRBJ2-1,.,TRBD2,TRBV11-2,TGTGCCAGCAGCTTAGTAGCGGGGGGAAATGATGAGCAGTTCTTC,CASSLVAGGNDEQFF
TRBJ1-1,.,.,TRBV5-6,TGTGCCAGCAGCTCCGGACCCGGCCACACTGAAGCTTTCTTT,CASSSGPGHTEAFF
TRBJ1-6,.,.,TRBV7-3,TGTGCCAGCAGCTTAAATCAGGGGTCACCCCTCCACTTT,CASSLNQGSPLHF
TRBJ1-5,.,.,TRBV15,TGTGCCACCAGCAGGGCTAAGGCAGGTGATCAGCCCCAGCATTTT,CATSRAKAGDQPQHF
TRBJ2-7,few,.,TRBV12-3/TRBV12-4,TGTGCCAGCAGTTTAGATATGACTATCGACGAGCAGTACTTC,CASSLDMTIDEQYF
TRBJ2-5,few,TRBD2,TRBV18,TGTGCCAGCTCACCTCTTCGCGGGGGAATTTGGGAGACCCAGTACTTC,CASSPLRGGIWETQYF
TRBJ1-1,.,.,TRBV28,TGTGCCAGCAGCTACAGGGCTTCGGCTTTCTTT,CASSYRASAFF
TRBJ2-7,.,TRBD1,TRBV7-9,TGTGCCAGCAGCTCCCGTAGGAAGACAGGGGCGAACGAGCAGTACTTC,CASSSRRKTGANEQYF
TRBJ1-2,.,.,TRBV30,TGTGCCTGGAGTAGTGGAGTGAGCTATGGCTACACCTTC,CAWSSGVSYGYTF
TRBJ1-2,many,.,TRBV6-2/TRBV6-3,TGTGCCAGCAGTTACCAGTCGAGCTACACCTTC,CASSYQSSYTF
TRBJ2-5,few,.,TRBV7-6,TGTGCCAGCGGTGGGGGAGAGACCCAGTACTTC,CASGGGETQYF
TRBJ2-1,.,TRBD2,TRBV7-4,TGTGCCAGCAGCTCGCTAGCGGGAGGAGCCTACAATGAGCAGTTCTTC,CASSSLAGGAYNEQFF
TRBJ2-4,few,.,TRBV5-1,TGCGCCAGCAGGCCGGAGGGGTGGTCTAGCAGATCCAAAAACATTCAGTACTTC,CASRPEGWSSRSKNIQYF
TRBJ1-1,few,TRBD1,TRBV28,TGTGCCAGCAGTCCAGGGGACAGTGAAGCTTTCTTT,CASSPGDSEAFF
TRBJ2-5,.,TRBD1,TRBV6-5,TGTGCCAGCAGTCGACAGGGGTATCGGGAGACCCAGTACTTC,CASSRQGYRETQYF
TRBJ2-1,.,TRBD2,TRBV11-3,TGTGCCAGCAGCTTAACCGGGACTAGTCCCTACAATGAGCAGTTCTTC,CASSLTGTSPYNEQFF
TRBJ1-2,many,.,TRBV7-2,TGTGCCAGCAGCTTAGTCGTGCAGGGCTGGGTAAAAGGTGGCTACACCTTC,CASSLVVQGWVKGGYTF
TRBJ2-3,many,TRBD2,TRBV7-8,TGTGCCAGCAGCTTTGAGAGGACTAGCGGGGACACAGATACGCAGTATTTT,CASSFERTSGDTDTQYF
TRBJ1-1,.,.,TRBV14,TGTGCCAGCAGCCAGCAATCCTACACTGAAGCTTTCTTT,CASSQQSYTEAFF
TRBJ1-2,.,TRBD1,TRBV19,TGTGCCAGTACTCGGACAGGGACTGGCTACACCTTC,CASTRTGTGYTF
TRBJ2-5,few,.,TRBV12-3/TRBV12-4,TGTGCCAGCAGGCACCGATCATTCGGAGAAACCCAGTACTTC,CASRHRSFGETQYF
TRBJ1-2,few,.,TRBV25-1,TGTGCCAGCAGTGATGTTAGGGGCTCAGCTAACTATGGCTACACCTTC,CASSDVRGSANYGYTF
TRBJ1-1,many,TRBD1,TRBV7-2,TGTGCCAGCAGCCAACACGGGACAGGGGGCCCCCCTGGTGAAGCTTTCTTT,CASSQHGTGGPPGEAFF
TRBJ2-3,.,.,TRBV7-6,TGTGCCAGCAGCCCAGACCCAGCGGGTACGCAGTATTTT,CASSPDPAGTQYF
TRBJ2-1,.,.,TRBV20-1,TGCAGTGCTAGTCTTAGCCGTGAGCAGTTCTTC,CSASLSREQFF
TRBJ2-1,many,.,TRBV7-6,TGTGCCAGCAGCTTGGGGAGCGGCAATGAGCAGTTCTTC,CASSLGSGNEQFF
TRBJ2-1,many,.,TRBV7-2,TGTGCCAGCAGCTTAAGGCCCGGGGCGAGCTCCTACAATGAGCAGTTCTTC,CASSLRPGASSYNEQFF
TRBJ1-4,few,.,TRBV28,TGTGCCAGCAGTTTCCGGGTTTTTGAAAAACTGTTTTTT,CASSFRVFEKLFF
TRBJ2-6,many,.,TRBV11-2,TGTGCCAGCAGCTGGGGCAACTCTGGGGCCAACGTCCTGACTTTC,CASSWGNSGANVLTF
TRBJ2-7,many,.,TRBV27,TGTGCCAGCAGTTTAAGTTCGGGCCCCTACGAGCAGTACTTC,CASSLSSGPYEQYF
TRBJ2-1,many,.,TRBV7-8,TGTGCCAGCAGCTCCCTTATGCGGGAAGGGGACAATGAGCAGTTCTTC,CASSSLMREGDNEQFF
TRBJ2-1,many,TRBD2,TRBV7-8,TGTGCCAGCAGCCTCCGAGGGACTAGCGGGAGGGCCGCGAAGTACTATGAGCAGTTCTTC,CASSLRGTSGRAAKYYEQFF
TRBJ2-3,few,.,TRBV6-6,TGTGCCAGCAGTTTACGCCCCCCCGACACAGATACGCAGTATTTT,CASSLRPPDTDTQYF
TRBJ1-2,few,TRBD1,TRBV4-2,TGTGCCAGCAGCCAGGAGATAGGGGGCGGCTATGGCTACACCTTC,CASSQEIGGGYGYTF